This T cell receptor (beta chain) appears in the sequencing data of a study of neurological immune-mediated disorders. The cDNA was generated by 5'RACE with 10-nucleotide random UMIs. TCRdb called the 5' RACE reads again in MiXCR, with one record for every CDR3 protein. The sample lists approximately 89,000 distinct CDR3 sequences; 3.5% to 4.5% were seen once. This clonotype has only a few counts. V dropped 3 bases and J dropped 0; count of bases not matched to a gene: 3. Germline lookup yields CDR1 WNHNN and CDR2 SYGVQD (reference sequence). The CDR3 extends over 16 amino acids. Described time point: longitudinal time-point 3.

The chain couples TRBV10-1 to TRBJ1-3, with TRBD1 identical over 9 bases. The sequenced sample was PBMCs. This sequence was found in a woman aged 55-70 years with multiple sclerosis. CDR3 sequence: CASSDPGQGSGNTIYF. In DNA, the CDR3 is TGCGCCAGCAGTGACCCGGGACAGGGCTCTGGAAACACCATATATTTT.